This T cell receptor (beta chain) is from a study of a mutant IDH1 vaccine in newly diagnosed glioma. Study in general: Patients had received radiotherapy, temozolomide, or both previously, most receiving both. Whole-study findings and limits: Variations in leading peripheral T cell clonotypes appeared to have no connection with pseudoprogression. Of all patients, 93.3% showed vaccine-induced immune responses.

This table comes from immunoSEQ multiplex PCR, and its TCRdb copy is limited to in-frame clones, with some not included. This sample has roughly 60,000 clones; approximately 80% occur once, and the top ten carry more than 5%. The time point here: week 23, last vaccination. Each dose of the vaccine consisted of 300 ug of mutant IDH1 20-mer peptide, with topical imiquimod. Donors harbored newly found WHO grade 3 or 4 IDH1-mutant, ATRX-lost astrocytomas. On this clone itself: As yet, its antigen is unknown.

The TCR was taken from a man aged 40-50 years with glioma. This material consisted of PBMCs, taken from a glioma patient whose treatment included an IDH1 peptide vaccine.

CDR3 in DNA: TGTGCCAGCAGGGTCGGACTAAACTCCTACGAGCAGTACTTC. This gives the protein CASRVGLNSYEQYF. The rearrangement links TRBV2 to TRBJ2-7; a weak D match, TRBD2 (6 bases). Germline V gene data show CDR1 as SNHLY and CDR2 as FYNNEI. There are 14 residues in the CDR3. V lost 6 bases, J lost 0 bases, and 12 bases lay in between.